The present T cell receptor (beta chain) was sequenced within a study of identical twins. The CDR3 sequence is 13 residues long. Trimming took off 0 bases at V and 8 bases at J, with 9 bases between the two ends. Germline V gene sequence: CDR1 SGHRS, CDR2 YFSETQ. This clonotype appeared many times. Its matching antigen is unknown. Study-level findings and limits: Modelling underestimated the level of out-of-frame TCR alpha sharing observed in monozygotic twins. Conclusions were drawn cross-sectionally by statistical analysis, without following the same donors.

Through template switching, a universal primer site was introduced, and the cDNA contained unique molecular identifiers. A single record per CDR3 protein comes from TCRdb applying MiXCR to the 5' RACE reads. The sample has hundreds of thousands of distinct CDR3 sequences, roughly 6% seen once. Healthy Caucasians, and only they, were the donors. The TCR was taken from a man between 18 and 29 years old in good health. The chain recombines TRBV5-1 with TRBJ2-1; D is uncertain. Material: naive T cells sorted from blood. The CDR3 sequence: CASSLVGLDEQFF. The CDR3 DNA sequence: TGCGCCAGCAGCTTGGTTGGTTTGGATGAGCAGTTCTTC. The variable domain in full, with the rest retrieved from reference TRBV5-1 and TRBJ2-1, is KAGVTQTPRYLIKTRGQQVTLSCSPISGHRSVSWYQQTPGQGLQFLFEYFSETQRNKGNFPGRFSGRQFSNSRSEMNVSTLELGDSALYLCASSLVGLDEQFFGPGTRLTVL.